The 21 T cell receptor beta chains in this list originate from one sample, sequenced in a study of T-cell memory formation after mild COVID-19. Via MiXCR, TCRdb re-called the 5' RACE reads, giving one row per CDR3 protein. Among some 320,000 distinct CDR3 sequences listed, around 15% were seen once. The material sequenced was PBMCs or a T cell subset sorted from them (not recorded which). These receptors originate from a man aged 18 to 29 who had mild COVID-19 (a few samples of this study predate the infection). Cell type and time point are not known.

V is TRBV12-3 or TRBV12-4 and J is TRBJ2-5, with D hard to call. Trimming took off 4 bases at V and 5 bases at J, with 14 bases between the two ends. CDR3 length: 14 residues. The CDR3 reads CASSSHPGSETQYF. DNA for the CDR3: TGTGCCAGCAGTTCGCACCCCGGGTCGGAGACCCAGTACTTC.

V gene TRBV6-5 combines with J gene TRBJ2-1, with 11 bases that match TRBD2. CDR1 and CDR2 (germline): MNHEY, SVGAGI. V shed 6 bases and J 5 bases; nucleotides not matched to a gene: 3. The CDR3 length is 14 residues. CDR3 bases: TGTGCCAGCAGGGGGGGACTAGCGGACAATGAGCAGTTCTTC. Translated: CASRGGLADNEQFF.

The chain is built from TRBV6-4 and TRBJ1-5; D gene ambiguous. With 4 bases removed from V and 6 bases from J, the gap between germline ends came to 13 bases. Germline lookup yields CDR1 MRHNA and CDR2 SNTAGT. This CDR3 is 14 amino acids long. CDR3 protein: CASSVVSGSQPQHF. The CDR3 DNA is TGTGCCAGCAGTGTAGTAAGTGGGAGTCAGCCCCAGCATTTT.

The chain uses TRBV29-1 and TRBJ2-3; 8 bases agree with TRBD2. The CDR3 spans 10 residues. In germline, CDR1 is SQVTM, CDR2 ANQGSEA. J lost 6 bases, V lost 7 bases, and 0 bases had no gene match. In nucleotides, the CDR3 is TGCAGCGCGGGGGGGGATACGCAGTATTTT. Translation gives CSAGGDTQYF.

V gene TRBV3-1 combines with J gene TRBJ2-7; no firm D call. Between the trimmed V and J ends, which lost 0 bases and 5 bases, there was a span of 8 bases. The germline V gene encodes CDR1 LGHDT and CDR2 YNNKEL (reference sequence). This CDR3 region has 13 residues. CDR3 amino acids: CASSQDSIDEQYF. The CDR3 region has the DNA TGTGCCAGCAGCCAAGACTCGATCGACGAGCAGTACTTC.

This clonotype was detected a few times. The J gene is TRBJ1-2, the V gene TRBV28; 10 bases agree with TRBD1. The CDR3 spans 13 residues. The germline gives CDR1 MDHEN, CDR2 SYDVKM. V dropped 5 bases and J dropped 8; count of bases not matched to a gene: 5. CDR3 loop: CASSPGTGVGYTF. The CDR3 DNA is TGTGCCAGCAGTCCCGGGACAGGGGTCGGCTACACCTTC.

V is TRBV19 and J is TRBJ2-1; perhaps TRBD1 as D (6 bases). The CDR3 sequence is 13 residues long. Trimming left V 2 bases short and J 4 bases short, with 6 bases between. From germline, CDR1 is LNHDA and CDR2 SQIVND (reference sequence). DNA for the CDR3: TGTGCCAGTAGTATACAGGGGTACAATGAGCAGTTCTTC. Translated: CASSIQGYNEQFF. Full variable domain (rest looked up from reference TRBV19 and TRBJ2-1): DGGITQSPKYLFRKEGQNVTLSCEQNLNHDAMYWYRQDPGQGLRLIYYSQIVNDFQKGDIAEGYSVSREKKESFPLTVTSAQKNPTAFYLCASSIQGYNEQFFGPGTRLTVL.

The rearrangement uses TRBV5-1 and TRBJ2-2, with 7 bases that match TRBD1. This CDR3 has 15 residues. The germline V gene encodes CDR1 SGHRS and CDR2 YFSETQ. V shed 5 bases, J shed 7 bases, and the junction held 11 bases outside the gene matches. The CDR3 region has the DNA TGCGCCAGCAGACCTAAGACAGGGACAAGCGGGGAGCTGTTTTTT. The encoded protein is CASRPKTGTSGELFF.

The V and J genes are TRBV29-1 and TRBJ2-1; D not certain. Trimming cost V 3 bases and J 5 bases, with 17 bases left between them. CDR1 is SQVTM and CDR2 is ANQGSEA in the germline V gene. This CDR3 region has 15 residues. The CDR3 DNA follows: TGCAGCGTTGATCCCCCAACGGAGCCTCACAATGAGCAGTTCTTC. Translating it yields CSVDPPTEPHNEQFF.

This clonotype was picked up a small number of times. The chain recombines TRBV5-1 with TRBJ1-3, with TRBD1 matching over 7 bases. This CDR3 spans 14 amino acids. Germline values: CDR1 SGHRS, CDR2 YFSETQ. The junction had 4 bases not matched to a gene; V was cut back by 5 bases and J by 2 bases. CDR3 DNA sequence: TGCGCCAGCAGACAGGGGATAACTGGAAACACCATATATTTT. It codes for CASRQGITGNTIYF.

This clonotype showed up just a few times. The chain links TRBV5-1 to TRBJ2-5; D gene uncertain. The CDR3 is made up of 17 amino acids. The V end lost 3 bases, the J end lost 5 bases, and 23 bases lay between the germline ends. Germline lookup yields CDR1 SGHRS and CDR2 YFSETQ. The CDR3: CASSSEPGRFSKETQYF. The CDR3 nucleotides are TGCGCCAGCAGCTCGGAACCGGGTCGTTTTAGTAAGGAGACCCAGTACTTC. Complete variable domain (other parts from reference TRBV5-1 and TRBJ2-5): KAGVTQTPRYLIKTRGQQVTLSCSPISGHRSVSWYQQTPGQGLQFLFEYFSETQRNKGNFPGRFSGRQFSNSRSEMNVSTLELGDSALYLCASSSEPGRFSKETQYFGPGTRLLVL.

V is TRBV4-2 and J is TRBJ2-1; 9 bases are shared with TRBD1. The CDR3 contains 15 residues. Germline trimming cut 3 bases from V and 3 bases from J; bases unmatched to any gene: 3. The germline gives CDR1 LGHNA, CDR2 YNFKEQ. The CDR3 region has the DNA TGTGCCAGCAGCCAGACAGGGGGACTCTACAATGAGCAGTTCTTC. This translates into CASSQTGGLYNEQFF.

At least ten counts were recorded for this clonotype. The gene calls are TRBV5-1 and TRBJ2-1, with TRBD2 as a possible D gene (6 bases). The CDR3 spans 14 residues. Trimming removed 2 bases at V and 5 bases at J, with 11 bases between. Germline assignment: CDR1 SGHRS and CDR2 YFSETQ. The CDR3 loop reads CASSFAGTHNEQFF. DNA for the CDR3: TGCGCCAGCAGCTTCGCGGGGACGCACAATGAGCAGTTCTTC.

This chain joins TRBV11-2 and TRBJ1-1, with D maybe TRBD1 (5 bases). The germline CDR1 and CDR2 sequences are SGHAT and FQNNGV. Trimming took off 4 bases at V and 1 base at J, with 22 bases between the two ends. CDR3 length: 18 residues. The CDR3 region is CASSSHPARGGSNTEAFF. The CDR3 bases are TGTGCCAGCAGCTCACACCCGGCAAGGGGAGGGTCGAACACTGAAGCTTTCTTT.

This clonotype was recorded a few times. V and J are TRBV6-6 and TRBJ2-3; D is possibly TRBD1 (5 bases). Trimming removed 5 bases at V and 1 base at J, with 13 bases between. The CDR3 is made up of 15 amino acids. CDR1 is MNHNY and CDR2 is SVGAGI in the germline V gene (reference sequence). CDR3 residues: CASSPHRSRTDTQYF. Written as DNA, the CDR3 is TGTGCCAGCAGTCCCCACAGGTCCCGCACAGATACGCAGTATTTT.

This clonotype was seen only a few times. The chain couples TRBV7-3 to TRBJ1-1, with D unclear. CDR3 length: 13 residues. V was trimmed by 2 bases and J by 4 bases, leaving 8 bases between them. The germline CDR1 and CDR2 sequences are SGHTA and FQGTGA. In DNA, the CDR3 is TGTGCCAGCAGCTTACAGCCCTCCACTGAAGCTTTCTTT. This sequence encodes CASSLQPSTEAFF.

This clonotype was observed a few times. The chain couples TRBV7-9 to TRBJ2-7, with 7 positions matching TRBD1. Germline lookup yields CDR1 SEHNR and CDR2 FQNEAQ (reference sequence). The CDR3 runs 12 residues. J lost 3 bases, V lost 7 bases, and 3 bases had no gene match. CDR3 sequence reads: CASTQGDYEQYV. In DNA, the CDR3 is TGTGCCAGCACTCAGGGGGACTACGAGCAGTACGTC.

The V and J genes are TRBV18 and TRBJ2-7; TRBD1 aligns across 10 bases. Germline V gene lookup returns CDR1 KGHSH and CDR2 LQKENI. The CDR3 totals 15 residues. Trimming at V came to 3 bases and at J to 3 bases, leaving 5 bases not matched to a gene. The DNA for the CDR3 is TGTGCCAGCTCACCGACAGGGGGCAGACTCTACGAGCAGTACGTC. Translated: CASSPTGGRLYEQYV.

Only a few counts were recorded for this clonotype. The CDR3 DNA sequence: TGTGCCAGCAGCCAAGTCCTTCGGAGGAGCTCTGGGGCCAACGTCCTGACTTTC. Translated: CASSQVLRRSSGANVLTF. The J gene is TRBJ2-6, the V gene TRBV3-1; a weak D match, TRBD2 (5 bases). V lost 1 base and J lost 0, with 13 bases in between. Per the germline V gene, CDR1 is LGHDT and CDR2 is YNNKEL (reference sequence). The CDR3 has 18 amino acids.

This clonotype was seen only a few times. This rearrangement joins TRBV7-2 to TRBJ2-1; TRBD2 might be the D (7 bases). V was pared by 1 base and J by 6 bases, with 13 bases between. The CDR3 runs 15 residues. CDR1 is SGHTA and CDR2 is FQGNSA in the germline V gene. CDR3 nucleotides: TGTGCCAGCAGCTTAGGGGGGGGCCTGGCCAATGAGCAGTTCTTC. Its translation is CASSLGGGLANEQFF.

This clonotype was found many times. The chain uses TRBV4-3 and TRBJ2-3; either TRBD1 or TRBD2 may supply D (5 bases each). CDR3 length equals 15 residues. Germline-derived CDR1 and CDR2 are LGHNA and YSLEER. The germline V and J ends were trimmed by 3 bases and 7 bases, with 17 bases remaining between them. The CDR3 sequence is CASSQSRDPPYTQYF. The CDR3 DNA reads TGCGCCAGCAGCCAGTCCCGGGACCCTCCTTATACGCAGTATTTT.